The 13 T cell receptor beta chains below come from one sample, sequenced in a study of tumor-infiltrating lymphocytes in primary liver carcinoma listed by TCRdb under 2017. Sequencing was performed on an Illumina HiSeq 2500. A constant-region primer and ProtoScript II reverse transcriptase were used to reverse-transcribe TCRbeta-specific cDNA from 500 ng total RNA. The TCRbeta libraries were prepared through three rounds of nested multiplex PCR following a slightly modified ARM-PCR procedure. Multiplex TRBV1-TRBV30 forward primers and a Cbeta reverse primer were used in the first two PCR rounds, each of which was run for around 10 cycles. TCRdb reworked the public reads: Q25 trimming with fastp, MiXCR clone assembly, productive beta chains retained. One record per CDR3 amino acid sequence lists the most common genes and DNA. The table for this sample lists 100,000 or so distinct CDR3 sequences; 69% of them were counted only once. The ten most abundant clones make up 9.5% of the sample.

Total RNA and DNA were co-extracted from about 19-30 mg of bulk tissue with the AllPrep DNA/RNA mini kit, without cell sorting. Material: liver tumor tissue from sampling region 5. Taken with the paper, the label for cell subset or site translates to: tumor region T5, tumor centre. These receptors originate from a woman in her fifties or sixties with primary liver carcinoma and hepatitis B virus infection.

Comment on this clonotype: The junction differs from germline at one of its ends, possibly a read error. The chain links TRBV12-3 or TRBV12-4 to TRBJ2-1, with no clear D. The CDR3 has 11 amino acids. The CDR3 spells CASSPHKEQFF. CDR3 sequence (DNA): TGTGCCAGCAGTCCACACAAGGAGCAGTTCTTC.

This chain connects TRBV2 to TRBJ2-5; D might be TRBD1 (6 bases). V was cut by 5 bases and J by 2 bases, with 15 bases left in between. This CDR3 spans 15 amino acids. Germline CDR1 is SNHLY and CDR2 is FYNNEI. CDR3 bases: TGTGCCAGCAGTCCTATCACAGGGTCTCAAGAGACCCAGTACTTC. Translated: CASSPITGSQETQYF.

In its sample, this clonotype was seen many times. The chain has TRBV14 and TRBJ1-2; possibly TRBD1 for D (5 bases). The CDR3 consists of 13 residues. V lost 2 bases, J lost 8 bases, and 12 bases lay in between. Germline assignment: CDR1 SGHDN and CDR2 FVKESK. CDR3 in amino acids: CASSQQGGMGYTF. DNA for the CDR3: TGTGCCAGCAGCCAACAGGGAGGAATGGGCTACACCTTC. The full variable domain, rest sourced from reference TRBV14 and TRBJ1-2, is EAGVTQFPSHSVIEKGQTVTLRCDPISGHDNLYWYRRVMGKEIKFLLHFVKESKQDESGMPNNRFLAERTGGTYSTLKVQPAELEDSGVYFCASSQQGGMGYTFGSGTRLTVV.

Notes on this clonotype: As the CDR3 is not closed by the conserved phenylalanine or tryptophan, this likely results from a read error. The limits of the CDR3 on the DNA are not certain, so only TCRdb's listed CDR3 is given. The rearrangement uses TRBV6-5 and TRBJ2-5; the table's D call, TRBD1, was not checked against the DNA. Germline V gene lookup returns CDR1 MNHEY and CDR2 SVGAGI. Ends included, the CDR3 has 14 residues. Here the CDR3 reads CASCEEGGLWPRYS.

About this clonotype: Because it lacks the conserved phenylalanine or tryptophan at the end, this CDR3 is likely a read error. V gene TRBV11-2 combines with J gene TRBJ2-3; D might be TRBD2 (6 bases). The CDR3 contains 14 residues. CDR1 is SGHAT, CDR2 FQNNGV, per germline. The CDR3 sequence: CACSLGLPTDTQYS. The CDR3 coding sequence is TGTGCCTGCAGCCTGGGACTGCCCACGGATACGCAGTATTCT.

A note on this clonotype: The conserved phenylalanine or tryptophan normally closing the CDR3 is absent here, so this likely arose from a read error. The chain has TRBV6-6 and TRBJ1-2; D is undetermined. Looked up from germline, CDR1 is MNHNY and CDR2 is SVGAGI (reference sequence). The V end was cut by 2 bases, the J end by 7 bases, with 11 bases between. This CDR3 region has 13 residues. The DNA of the CDR3 is TGTGCCAGCAGTTACGACCCGCGGGGTGGCTACACCTTA. Translated: CASSYDPRGGYTL.

The J gene is TRBJ2-1, the V gene TRBV20-1; D gene unclear. The germline V gene has CDR1 DFQATT and CDR2 SNEGSKA (reference sequence). The V end lost 3 bases, the J end lost 12 bases, and 24 bases lay between the germline ends. The CDR3 has 15 residues. CDR3 bases: TGCAGTGCTAGGGCCCCGGAACAAAATCCTCACAGGCAGTTCTTC. Encoded protein: CSARAPEQNPHRQFF.

A remark on this clonotype: At one boundary the junction diverges from the germline segment, which might be a read error. The chain is built from TRBV10-3 and TRBJ2-3; D perhaps matches TRBD2 (5 bases). Germline CDR1 ENHRY, CDR2 SYGVKD. The CDR3 is 15 residues long. CDR3 region: CAISDERPSIDTQYF. CDR3 sequence (DNA): TGTGCCATCAGTGACGAACGACCTAGCATAGATACGCAGTATTTT.

Only a few counts were recorded for this clonotype. Given a much more abundant clone one base away, this may be a read error. This chain links TRBV4-2 with TRBJ2-2; D may be TRBD1 (6 bases). Per the germline V gene, CDR1 is LGHNA and CDR2 is YNFKEQ. The CDR3 consists of 17 residues. CDR3 coding DNA: TGTGTCAGCAGCCAGGGGTATGGTGCCTCGAACACCGGGGAGCTGTTTTTT. Encoded protein: CVSSQGYGASNTGELFF.

This sequence joins TRBV24-1 and TRBJ2-1, with unresolved D. The length of the CDR3 is 13 residues. V lost 1 base, J lost 5 bases, and 5 bases lay in between. CDR1 is KGHDR, CDR2 SFDVKD, per germline. DNA for the CDR3: TGTGCCACCAGTGATTTAGGGAACAATGAGCAGTTCTTC. This codes for CATSDLGNNEQFF.

This clonotype was seen at least ten times. V and J are TRBV5-1 and TRBJ2-4; no reliable D call. With 0 bases removed from V and 5 bases from J, the gap between germline ends came to 9 bases. Germline lookup yields CDR1 SGHRS and CDR2 YFSETQ. The CDR3 totals 14 residues. The CDR3 DNA follows: TGCGCCAGCAGCTTGGTTGGTAGCCAAAACATTCAGTACTTC. It translates to CASSLVGSQNIQYF.

This clonotype came up a few times. V and J are TRBV12-3 or TRBV12-4 and TRBJ1-1; maybe TRBD1 (5 bases). Trimming took 6 bases from V and 2 from J, leaving 16 bases between them. The CDR3 loop spans 15 amino acids. This CDR3 is CASRPDRGDNTEAFF. CDR3 coding DNA: TGTGCCAGCAGACCTGACAGAGGCGACAACACTGAAGCTTTCTTT.

A single count supports this clonotype. This likely comes from a read error, as the CDR3 has no conserved phenylalanine or tryptophan at its end. The rearrangement uses TRBV14 and TRBJ1-1, with D perhaps TRBD1 (6 bases). Germline V CDR1 and CDR2: SGHDN, FVKESK. The CDR3 is 14 amino acids. For the CDR3, the DNA is TGTGCCAGCAGCGGCTGGGCAGGGGACACTGGAGCTTTCCTT. This gives the protein CASSGWAGDTGAFL.